This TCR beta chain was sequenced for a study of blood T cell repertoires in COVID-19. Study details: Acute and convalescent COVID-19 samples came from the United States, Italy and Spain. Sources were T cells, B-cell-depleted T cells, or PBMCs; the material itself was cDNA or gDNA.

The CDR3 length is 13 residues. V lost 7 bases, J lost 7 bases, and 6 bases stayed unmatched. CDR1 is SQVTM and CDR2 is ANQGSEA in the germline V gene. Original methodology: Reference gene primer amplification gave estimated nucleated cell counts. Produced via immunoSEQ multiplex PCR; TCRdb's table is partial and in-frame only. V and J calls and clone size come straight from that table; D and trimming were deduced from the DNA. The table has roughly 140,000 clones, 80% seen once. V gene TRBV29-1 combines with J gene TRBJ2-1; 11 bases are shared with TRBD1. The source material was peripheral blood. This clonotype was obtained from a man aged 60 to 69 with acute or convalescent COVID-19. In DNA form, the CDR3 reads TGCAGCGGATGGACAGGGGGCTTGAATGAGCAGTTCTTC. It encodes CSGWTGGLNEQFF.